The 22 T cell receptor beta chains below were found in one sample sequenced in a study of beta chain features in type 1 diabetes. No antigen has been identified for these receptors. cDNA synthesis used the whole RNA isolate, giving expressed TCRB sequences. Method: immunoSEQ multiplex PCR; TCRdb's copy keeps in-frame clones and lacks some. The table records approximately 260,000 clones, roughly 24% of them present only once. Regarding the study as a whole: Shorter TCRB CDR3s, moderately but significantly so, were found in Type 1 diabetes patients in all four CD4+ subsets.

The specimen sequenced was naive CD4+ T cells from blood. These receptors originate from a woman in her twenties or thirties with type 1 diabetes.

This clone was detected a few times. The chain employs TRBV11-2 and TRBJ2-3; D may be TRBD2 (6 bases). The CDR3 totals 15 residues. The ends were cut back, 2 bases at V and 6 bases at J, with 15 bases in the middle. Looked up from germline, CDR1 is SGHAT and CDR2 is FQNNGV. CDR3 DNA sequence: TGTGCCAGCAGCTTATTTGGGGGAGGTGGGGATACGCAGTATTTT. This encodes CASSLFGGGGDTQYF.

This clone occurred a few times. The CDR3 DNA follows: TGTGCCAGCAGCCGTTATGAGACCCAGTACTTC. Its protein product is CASSRYETQYF. This chain links TRBV6-6 with TRBJ2-5; D remains ambiguous. The CDR3 spans 11 residues. Germline V lookup: CDR1 MNHNY, CDR2 SVGAGI (reference sequence). Trimming stripped 6 bases from V and 5 bases from J, with 7 bases between.

The rearrangement uses TRBV28 and TRBJ2-7; TRBD1 agrees at 8 bases. Germline trimming cut 3 bases from V and 7 bases from J; bases unmatched to any gene: 11. The CDR3 length is 15 residues. CDR1 MDHEN and CDR2 SYDVKM come from the germline V gene. CDR3 sequence reads: CASSFPGQGSGEQYF. The CDR3 nucleotides read TGTGCCAGCAGTTTTCCCGGACAGGGATCGGGGGAGCAGTACTTC. Combining the CDR3 with reference TRBV28 and TRBJ2-7 gives the whole variable domain DVKVTQSSRYLVKRTGEKVFLECVQDMDHENMFWYRQDPGLGLRLIYFSYDVKMKEKGDIPEGYSVSREKKERFSLILESASTNQTSMYLCASSFPGQGSGEQYFGPGTRLTVT.

This clone was picked up a small number of times. The V gene is TRBV6-5, the J gene TRBJ2-5; 8 bases align to TRBD1. The J segment lost 3 bases and the V segment lost 3 bases, leaving 9 bases of the junction unmatched. The CDR3 has 16 amino acids. In germline, CDR1 is MNHEY, CDR2 SVGAGI. This chain's CDR3 is CASSYGTRTGKETQYF. In nucleotides, the CDR3 is TGTGCCAGCAGTTATGGGACCCGGACAGGGAAAGAGACCCAGTACTTC.

The chain recombines TRBV7-9 with TRBJ2-1, with TRBD2 identical over 7 bases. V lost 5 bases and J lost 3; bases outside the gene matches: 7. The germline gives CDR1 SEHNR, CDR2 FQNEAQ (reference sequence). The CDR3 totals 15 residues. The chain's CDR3 is CASSPGLAVYNEQFF. CDR3 nucleotides: TGTGCCAGCAGCCCAGGGCTAGCGGTCTACAATGAGCAGTTCTTC. The whole variable domain, filled in from reference TRBV7-9 and TRBJ2-1, reads DTGVSQNPRHKITKRGQNVTFRCDPISEHNRLYWYRQTLGQGPEFLTYFQNEAQLEKSRLLSDRFSAERPKGSFSTLEIQRTEQGDSAMYLCASSPGLAVYNEQFFGPGTRLTVL.

The rearrangement joins TRBV5-1 to TRBJ1-5; the D gene is possibly TRBD1 (5 bases). Germline V gene lookup returns CDR1 SGHRS and CDR2 YFSETQ. This CDR3 is 14 amino acids long. Trimming removed 0 bases from V and 3 bases from J, with 7 bases in between. The CDR3 is CASSLGQNNQPQHF. DNA for the CDR3: TGCGCCAGCAGCTTGGGACAGAACAATCAGCCCCAGCATTTT.

The J gene is TRBJ1-1, the V gene TRBV15, with D tentatively TRBD1 (6 bases). Germline CDR1 is LNHNV and CDR2 is YYDKDF (reference sequence). The CDR3 runs to 14 residues. Deletions cut 3 bases from V and 4 bases from J, with 12 bases between. CDR3 residues: CATSRAGGRTEAFF. Written as DNA, the CDR3 is TGTGCCACCAGCAGGGCCGGGGGGCGCACTGAAGCTTTCTTT.

In this sample, this clone turned up a few times. This chain uses TRBV18 with TRBJ2-1; 7 bases are a match to TRBD1. Germline V gives CDR1 KGHSH, CDR2 LQKENI. The CDR3 runs 16 residues. Trimming removed 5 bases from V and 6 bases from J; junction bases left unmatched: 13. The CDR3 nucleotides are TGTGCCAGCTCATACGCGGTGGGACAGAAAATCAATGAGCAGTTCTTC. It specifies CASSYAVGQKINEQFF. The entire variable domain, with the rest obtained from reference TRBV18 and TRBJ2-1, is as follows: NAGVMQNPRHLVRRRGQEARLRCSPMKGHSHVYWYRQLPEEGLKFMVYLQKENIIDESGMPKERFSAEFPKEGPSILRIQQVVRGDSAAYFCASSYAVGQKINEQFFGPGTRLTVL.

This clone was counted only a few times. The chain recombines TRBV5-1 with TRBJ2-7; tentative D call: TRBD1 (5 bases). Germline CDR1 is SGHRS and CDR2 is YFSETQ. The ends were cut back, 4 bases at V and 7 bases at J, with 12 bases in the middle. The CDR3 runs to 12 residues. The CDR3, as DNA: TGCGCCAGCAGCCAGCAACAGGAGGAGCAGTACTTC. It translates to CASSQQQEEQYF.

This clone occurred a few times. The gene calls are TRBV15 and TRBJ1-1; D is unclear. This CDR3 is 12 amino acids long. V dropped 1 base and J dropped 5 bases, with 5 bases sitting between them. Germline V gene lookup returns CDR1 LNHNV and CDR2 YYDKDF (reference sequence). In nucleotides, the CDR3 is TGTGCCACCAGCAGAGGGGCAACTGAAGCTTTCTTT. It is translated as CATSRGATEAFF. The complete variable domain, with remaining parts taken from reference TRBV15 and TRBJ1-1, reads DAMVIQNPRYQVTQFGKPVTLSCSQTLNHNVMYWYQQKSSQAPKLLFHYYDKDFNNEADTPDNFQSRRPNTSFCFLDIRSPGLGDTAMYLCATSRGATEAFFGQGTRLTVV.

This clone has just a few counts. The J gene is TRBJ2-2, the V gene TRBV4-2; 10 bases agree with TRBD2. Germline V gives CDR1 LGHNA, CDR2 YNFKEQ. This CDR3 has 17 amino acids. The V and J ends lost 1 base and 2 bases, in that order; junction bases with no gene match: 4. Written as DNA, the CDR3 is TGTGCCAGCAGCCAAGCCGGGACTAGCGTTAACACCGGGGAGCTGTTTTTT. This codes for CASSQAGTSVNTGELFF.

The chain joins TRBV6-5 to TRBJ2-1; 13 positions match TRBD2. This CDR3 has 15 amino acids. Losses at the gene ends were 4 bases for V and 4 bases for J; bases not matched to a gene: 1. Germline V gene sequence: CDR1 MNHEY, CDR2 SVGAGI. The CDR3 DNA reads as TGTGCCAGCAGTTCGGGACTAGCGGGGTACAATGAGCAGTTCTTC. Residues: CASSSGLAGYNEQFF.

The chain combines TRBV18 with TRBJ2-5; 7 bases map to TRBD1. The CDR3 consists of 15 residues. Germline V CDR1 and CDR2: KGHSH, LQKENI. V lost 3 bases, J lost 2 bases, and 6 bases stayed unmatched. The CDR3 sequence is CASSPQPGQQETQYF. Here the CDR3 DNA reads TGTGCCAGCTCACCGCAACCGGGACAGCAAGAGACCCAGTACTTC.

V is TRBV29-1 and J is TRBJ1-2; tentatively, D is TRBD1 (6 bases). Germline V gene sequence: CDR1 SQVTM, CDR2 ANQGSEA. This CDR3 has 13 amino acids. V lost 7 bases, J lost 4 bases, and 16 bases lay in between. CDR3 in amino acids: CSGTDSPGYGYTF. CDR3 in DNA: TGCAGCGGGACGGACAGCCCCGGCTATGGCTACACCTTC.

The chain has TRBV30 and TRBJ1-1, with D unclear. CDR3 length: 11 residues. Germline loops: CDR1 GTSNPN, CDR2 SVGIG (reference sequence). Trimming left V 6 bases short and J 3 bases short, with 8 bases between. DNA of the CDR3: TGTGCCTGCACCGGGGACACTGAAGCTTTCTTT. It translates to CACTGDTEAFF.

CDR3 residues: CASTEGLAYTDTQYF. DNA for the CDR3: TGTGCCAGCACCGAGGGACTAGCCTACACAGATACGCAGTATTTT. V is TRBV9 and J is TRBJ2-3, with 9 bases matching TRBD2. CDR1 is SGDLS, CDR2 YYNGEE, per germline. V lost 6 bases, J lost 2 bases, and 7 bases stayed unmatched. The CDR3 loop spans 15 amino acids. The full variable domain, completed using reference TRBV9 and TRBJ2-3, is DSGVTQTPKHLITATGQRVTLRCSPRSGDLSVYWYQQSLDQGLQFLIQYYNGEERAKGNILERFSAQQFPDLHSELNLSSLELGDSALYFCASTEGLAYTDTQYFGPGTRLTVL.

This clone came up a few times. The chain combines TRBV6-6 with TRBJ2-5; D might be TRBD2 (6 bases). V was trimmed by 0 bases and J by 2 bases, leaving 7 bases between them. The CDR3 sequence is 14 residues long. CDR1 is MNHNY and CDR2 is SVGAGI in the germline V gene (reference sequence). The chain's CDR3 is CASSYSREQETQYF. For the CDR3, the DNA is TGTGCCAGCAGTTACTCTCGGGAGCAAGAGACCCAGTACTTC.

This clone has only a few counts. The genes are TRBV7-9 and TRBJ1-2; D not certain. CDR1 and CDR2 from the germline V gene are SEHNR and FQNEAQ (reference sequence). Trimming cost V 0 bases and J 8 bases, with 10 bases left between them. This CDR3 region has 13 residues. Here the CDR3 reads CASSLASTKGYTF. The DNA for the CDR3 is TGTGCCAGCAGCTTAGCGTCCACTAAGGGCTACACCTTC.

J is TRBJ1-1 and V is TRBV7-8; D call uncertain. The CDR3 contains 13 residues. Germline-derived CDR1 and CDR2 are SGHVS and FQNEAQ. Trimming left V 2 bases short and J 5 bases short, with 9 bases between. As DNA, the CDR3 is TGTGCCAGCAGCTTAAATGTGAGGACTGAAGCTTTCTTT. This gives the protein CASSLNVRTEAFF. Variable domain in full (rest from reference TRBV7-8 and TRBJ1-1): GAGVSQSPRYKVAKRGQDVALRCDPISGHVSLFWYQQALGQGPEFLTYFQNEAQLDKSGLPSDRFFAERPEGSVSTLKIQRTQQEDSAVYLCASSLNVRTEAFFGQGTRLTVV.

The chain recombines TRBV28 with TRBJ2-1, with 13 bases fitting TRBD2. The CDR3 length is 16 residues. From germline, CDR1 is MDHEN and CDR2 SYDVKM. V lost 3 bases to trimming and J lost 8 bases; unmatched junction nucleotides: 7. The CDR3 DNA reads as TGTGCCAGCAGTTTCGGGACTAGCGGGATTGAAGATGAGCAGTTCTTC. The encoded protein is CASSFGTSGIEDEQFF.

The V gene is TRBV12-5, the J gene TRBJ2-1, with TRBD2 identical over 9 bases. This CDR3 has 16 residues. Germline CDR1 reads LGHNT; CDR2 reads FRNRAP. J gave up 4 bases and V 6 bases, and 10 bases lay outside the gene matches. CDR3 in DNA: TGTGCTAGTGGCCCCAGACTAGCGGCGCAGTACAATGAGCAGTTCTTC. This translates into CASGPRLAAQYNEQFF. Supplemented by reference TRBV12-5 and TRBJ2-1, the full variable domain reads DARVTQTPRHKVTEMGQEVTMRCQPILGHNTVFWYRQTMMQGLELLAYFRNRAPLDDSGMPKDRFSAEMPDATLATLKIQPSEPRDSAVYFCASGPRLAAQYNEQFFGPGTRLTVL.

This sequence joins TRBV6-6 and TRBJ1-1; possibly TRBD1 for D (5 bases). In germline, CDR1 is MNHNY, CDR2 SVGAGI (reference sequence). CDR3 length equals 13 residues. Trimming shortened V by 5 bases and J by 3 bases, and 10 bases separated the two germline ends. The CDR3 loop is CASSEGGDTEAFF. DNA of the CDR3: TGTGCCAGCAGTGAGGGAGGGGACACTGAAGCTTTCTTT.